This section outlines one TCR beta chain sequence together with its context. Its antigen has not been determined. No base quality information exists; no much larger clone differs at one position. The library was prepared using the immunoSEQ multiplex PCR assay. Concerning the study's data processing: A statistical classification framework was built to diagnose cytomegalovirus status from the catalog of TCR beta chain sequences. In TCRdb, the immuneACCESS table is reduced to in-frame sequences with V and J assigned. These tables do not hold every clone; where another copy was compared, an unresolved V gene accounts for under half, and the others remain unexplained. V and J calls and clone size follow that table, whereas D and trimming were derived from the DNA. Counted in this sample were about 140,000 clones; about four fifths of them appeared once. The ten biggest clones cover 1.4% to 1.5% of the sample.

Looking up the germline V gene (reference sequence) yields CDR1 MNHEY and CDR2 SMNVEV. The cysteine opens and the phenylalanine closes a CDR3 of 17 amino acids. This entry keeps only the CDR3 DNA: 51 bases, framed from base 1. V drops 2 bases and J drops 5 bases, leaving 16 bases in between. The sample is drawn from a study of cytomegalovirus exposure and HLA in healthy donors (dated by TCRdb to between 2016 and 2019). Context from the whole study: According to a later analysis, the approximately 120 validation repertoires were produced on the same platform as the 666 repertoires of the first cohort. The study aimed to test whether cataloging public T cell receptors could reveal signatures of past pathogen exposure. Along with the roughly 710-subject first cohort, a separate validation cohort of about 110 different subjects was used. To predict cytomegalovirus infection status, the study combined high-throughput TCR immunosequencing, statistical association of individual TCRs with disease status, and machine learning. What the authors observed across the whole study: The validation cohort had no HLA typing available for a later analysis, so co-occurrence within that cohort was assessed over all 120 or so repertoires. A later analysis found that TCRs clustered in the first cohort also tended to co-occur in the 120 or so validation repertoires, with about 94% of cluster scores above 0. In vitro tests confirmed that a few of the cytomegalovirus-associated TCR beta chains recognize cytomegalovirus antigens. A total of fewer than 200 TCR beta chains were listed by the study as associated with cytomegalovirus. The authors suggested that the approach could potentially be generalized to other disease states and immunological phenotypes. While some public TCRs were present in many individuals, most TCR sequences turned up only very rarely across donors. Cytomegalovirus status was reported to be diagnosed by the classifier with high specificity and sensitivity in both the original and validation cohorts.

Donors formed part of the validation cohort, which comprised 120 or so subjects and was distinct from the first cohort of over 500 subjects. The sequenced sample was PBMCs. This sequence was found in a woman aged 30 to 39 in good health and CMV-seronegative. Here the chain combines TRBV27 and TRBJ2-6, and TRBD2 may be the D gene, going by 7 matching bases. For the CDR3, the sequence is CASSLTPGGAWANVLTF. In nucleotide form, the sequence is TGTGCCAGCAGTTTAACCCCGGGGGGCGCGTGGGCCAACGTCCTGACTTTC.